This T cell receptor (beta chain) was sequenced for a study of a mutant IDH1 vaccine in newly diagnosed glioma. Background on the study: Vaccination began 4-6 weeks post radiotherapy alone, or with temozolomide cycles. Males made up 62.5% and females roughly 38% of treated patients, whose mean age was approximately 40 years.

The data were produced by immunoSEQ multiplex PCR, yet TCRdb's version contains in-frame clones alone and is incomplete. The repertoire includes around 70,000 clones, around 90% of them detected once, and approximately 2% sits in the top ten. Time point given: week 35, safety follow-up. Doses consisted of 300 ug of mutant IDH1 20-mer peptide each, paired with topical imiquimod. New WHO grade 3 or 4 IDH1-mutant, ATRX-lost astrocytomas were present in all donors. Turning to this clone: Its antigen is as yet unknown.

Germline V CDR1 and CDR2: SNHLY, FYNNEI. Trimming cost V 1 base and J 9 bases, with 10 bases left between them. The CDR3 extends over 12 amino acids. This sequence was found in a man aged 25 to 40 with glioma. The V call is TRBV2, the J call TRBJ2-7; no reliable D call. The source material was PBMCs, sampled from a glioma patient whose treatment included an IDH1 peptide vaccine. CDR3: CASSEGRRRQYF. In DNA form, the CDR3 reads TGTGCCAGCAGTGAAGGCAGAAGAAGGCAGTACTTC.